This TCR beta chain was obtained from a study of blood T cell repertoires in COVID-19. In the study overall: Donors in the United States, Italy and Spain gave samples during acute or convalescent COVID-19. The analysed material was cDNA or gDNA that came from T cells, B-cell-depleted T cells, or PBMCs.

Germline V CDR1 and CDR2: SGHVS, FNYEAQ. The V gene end was trimmed by 5 bases and the J gene end by 5 bases; junction bases not matched to a gene: 6. The CDR3 loop spans 14 amino acids. Methods used by the authors: Estimated nucleated cell counts came from reference gene primer amplification. Assay used: immunoSEQ multiplex PCR; TCRdb lists only in-frame clones, some missing. The V and J calls and clone size come from that table; D and trimming were worked out from the DNA. The table has 190,000 or so clones, about 87% seen once; the top ten hold 2% to 3%. The chain couples TRBV7-6 to TRBJ2-7, with 10 bases aligning to TRBD1. This clonotype was obtained from a man between 40 and 49 years old with active or convalescent COVID-19. Material for sequencing was peripheral blood. Here the CDR3 reads CASSPRQGADEQYF. DNA of the CDR3: TGTGCCAGCAGCCCACGACAGGGGGCGGACGAGCAGTACTTC.